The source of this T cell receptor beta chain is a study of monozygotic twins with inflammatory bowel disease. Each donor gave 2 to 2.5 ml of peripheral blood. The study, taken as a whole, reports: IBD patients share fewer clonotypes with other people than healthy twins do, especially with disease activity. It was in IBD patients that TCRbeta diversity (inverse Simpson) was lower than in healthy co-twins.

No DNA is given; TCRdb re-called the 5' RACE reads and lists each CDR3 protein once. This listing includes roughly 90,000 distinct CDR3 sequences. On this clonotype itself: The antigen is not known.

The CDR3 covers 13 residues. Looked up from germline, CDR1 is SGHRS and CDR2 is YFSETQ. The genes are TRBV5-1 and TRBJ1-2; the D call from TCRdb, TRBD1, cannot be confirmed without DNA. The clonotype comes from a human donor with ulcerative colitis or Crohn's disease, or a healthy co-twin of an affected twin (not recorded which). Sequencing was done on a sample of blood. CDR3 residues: CASSLESGHGYTF. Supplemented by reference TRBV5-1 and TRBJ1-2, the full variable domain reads KAGVTQTPRYLIKTRGQQVTLSCSPISGHRSVSWYQQTPGQGLQFLFEYFSETQRNKGNFPGRFSGRQFSNSRSEMNVSTLELGDSALYLCASSLESGHGYTFGSGTRLTVV.